This TCR beta chain was documented in a study of T cells in AML relapse after transplant (dated by TCRdb to the late 2010s). With regard to the full study: The remission controls were clinically matched patients who stayed in long-term complete remission and had follow-up of more than 3 years. Remission samples were obtained from bone marrow collected about 1 year after HSCT from patients in whom complete remission was maintained. In this retrospective study, inhibitory receptor expression and TCR repertoires of bone marrow T cells were examined in patients given allogeneic HSCT for myeloid malignancy.

Paper-wide results and their limitations: TCR repertoire comparisons rested on very few samples, with only three individuals per group for unsorted bone marrow.

Looking up the germline V gene (reference sequence) yields CDR1 DFQATT and CDR2 SNEGSKA. The CDR3 sequence holds 15 residues, the cysteine and phenylalanine included. The retained sequence is limited to the CDR3, 45 bases, with the frame set at the first base. V is pared back by 6 bases and J by 0 bases, with 15 bases lying between the germline termini. This clonotype is identified as medium-sized (0.01 to 0.1%). What this receptor recognizes is not known. Base qualities are not provided; no much larger clone lies one nucleotide away. Library preparation used PCR. TCR alpha and beta chains were amplified from RNA with a modified RACE PCR protocol rather than multiplex PCR. Libraries were sequenced on an Illumina MiSeq, and raw reads were demultiplexed according to sample-specific barcode combinations. As for how the authors treated the data: MiXCR software was used to identify TCR clonotypes from the sequencing reads. TCRdb took the public reads, trimmed them with fastp at Q25, ran MiXCR for clone calling and kept in-frame beta chains. Under each unique CDR3 protein, matching rows form one entry showing the most common genes and DNA. The V and J calls shown here were made by TCRdb, not taken from the authors' results. This sample gives around 1,500 distinct CDR3 sequences in total; approximately 7% of them show up just once. The ten largest make up 45% to 50% of the sample.

The rearranged chain carries TRBV20-1 and TRBJ1-3; the D segment cannot be called with confidence. The TCR sequence derives from a human donor who had a stem cell transplant for acute myeloid leukemia. Following transplantation, part of the T cell population may be supplied by the graft donor rather than the patient. Sequencing used bone marrow, either the whole sample or a sorted T cell fraction (not recorded which), obtained in complete remission. This receptor carries the CDR3 CSAQTGPNSGNTIYF. The DNA is TGCAGTGCACAAACCGGACCGAACTCTGGAAACACCATATATTTT.